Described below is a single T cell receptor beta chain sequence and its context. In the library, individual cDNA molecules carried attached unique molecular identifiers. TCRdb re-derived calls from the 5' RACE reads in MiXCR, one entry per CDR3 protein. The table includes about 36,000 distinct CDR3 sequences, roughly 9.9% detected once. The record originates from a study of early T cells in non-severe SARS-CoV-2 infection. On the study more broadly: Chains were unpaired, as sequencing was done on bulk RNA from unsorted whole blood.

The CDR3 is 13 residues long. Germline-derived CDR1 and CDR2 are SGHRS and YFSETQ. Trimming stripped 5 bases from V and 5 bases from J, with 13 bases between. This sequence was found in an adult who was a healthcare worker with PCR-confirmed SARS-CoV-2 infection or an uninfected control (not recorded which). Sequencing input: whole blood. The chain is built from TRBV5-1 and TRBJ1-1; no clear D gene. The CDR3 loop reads CASRELGRTEAFF. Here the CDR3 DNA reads TGCGCCAGCAGGGAACTAGGTAGAACTGAAGCTTTCTTT.